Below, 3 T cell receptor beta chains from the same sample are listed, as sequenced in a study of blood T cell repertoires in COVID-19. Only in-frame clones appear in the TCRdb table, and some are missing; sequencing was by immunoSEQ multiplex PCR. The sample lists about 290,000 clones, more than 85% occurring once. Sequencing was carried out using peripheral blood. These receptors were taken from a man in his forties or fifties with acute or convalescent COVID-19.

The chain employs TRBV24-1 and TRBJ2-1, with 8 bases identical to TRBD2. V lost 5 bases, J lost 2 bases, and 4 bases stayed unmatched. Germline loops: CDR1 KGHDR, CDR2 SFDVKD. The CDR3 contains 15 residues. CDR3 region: CATSGDGGAYNEQFF. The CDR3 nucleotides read TGTGCCACCAGTGGGGACGGGGGGGCCTACAATGAGCAGTTCTTC.

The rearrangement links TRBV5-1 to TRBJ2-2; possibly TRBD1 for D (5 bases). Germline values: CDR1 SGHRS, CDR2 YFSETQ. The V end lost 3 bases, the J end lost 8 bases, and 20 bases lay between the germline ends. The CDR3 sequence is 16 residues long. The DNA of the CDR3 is TGCGCCAGCAGCTCGGGCCCAGGACACACCTCGGGGGAGCTGTTTTTT. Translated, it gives CASSSGPGHTSGELFF.

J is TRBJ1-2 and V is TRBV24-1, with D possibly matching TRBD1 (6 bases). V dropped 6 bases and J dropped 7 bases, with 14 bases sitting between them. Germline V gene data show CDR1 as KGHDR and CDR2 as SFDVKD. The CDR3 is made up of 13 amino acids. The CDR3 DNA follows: TGTGCCACCAGTCCAGGGGTGTTTGGTGGCTACACCTTC. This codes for CATSPGVFGGYTF.